These 18 T cell receptor beta chains were sequenced from one sample in a study of regulatory and conventional T cells in RAG deficiency. The data were produced by immunoSEQ multiplex PCR, yet TCRdb's version contains in-frame clones alone and is incomplete. The sample contains over 45,000 clones, 75% to 90% of which appear only once. Blood CD4+ CD25-low CD127-high conventional T cells supplied the genomic DNA template. These data were also filed under a second study, of regulatory T cells. This second study notes: Amplification used 52 TRBV primers and 13 TRBJ primers.

Source material: CD4+ effector T cells sorted from blood. Source of these receptors: a human donor in good health.

The rearrangement links TRBV6-5 to TRBJ2-5, with 11 positions matching TRBD2. Germline CDR1 is MNHEY and CDR2 is SVGAGI. V lost 6 bases and J lost 4; bases outside the gene matches: 7. The CDR3 runs 15 residues. The DNA of the CDR3 is TGTGCCAGCAGGGTTAGCGGGGGGGCACGAGAGACCCAGTACTTC. This codes for CASRVSGGARETQYF.

The chain uses TRBV5-5 and TRBJ2-2, with TRBD1 matching over 10 bases. This CDR3 comprises 16 residues. J lost 2 bases, V lost 2 bases, and 3 bases had no gene match. Per germline, CDR1 SGHKS and CDR2 YYEKEE (reference sequence). The CDR3 reads CASSFGDRGNTGELFF. The CDR3 DNA reads TGTGCCAGCAGCTTCGGGGACAGGGGAAACACCGGGGAGCTGTTTTTT. The variable domain in full, completed from reference TRBV5-5 and TRBJ2-2, reads DAGVTQSPTHLIKTRGQQVTLRCSPISGHKSVSWYQQVLGQGPQFIFQYYEKEERGRGNFPDRFSARQFPNYSSELNVNALLLGDSALYLCASSFGDRGNTGELFFGEGSRLTVL.

This clone is a singleton in its sample. This chain connects TRBV19 to TRBJ2-2, with D perhaps matching TRBD2 (5 bases). V lost 11 bases and J lost 0, with 10 bases in between. The germline V gene has CDR1 LNHDA and CDR2 SQIVND (reference sequence). The CDR3 runs to 13 residues. CDR3 coding DNA: TGTGCCGCGTCCGGGACGAACACCGGGGAGCTGTTTTTT. It specifies CAASGTNTGELFF.

This chain joins TRBV7-8 and TRBJ1-5; no firm D call. The CDR3 runs to 16 residues. V was pared by 4 bases and J by 1 base, with 14 bases between. Germline V gene sequence: CDR1 SGHVS, CDR2 FQNEAQ. CDR3 DNA: TGTGCCAGCAGCTCCAGCCGAACCCGAAGCAATCAGCCCCAGCATTTT. Translated: CASSSSRTRSNQPQHF.

In this sample, this clone turned up once. V is TRBV6-5 and J is TRBJ1-6, with D unclear. CDR3 size: 13 residues. Trimming removed 2 bases at V and 10 bases at J, with 9 bases between. Germline CDR1 MNHEY, CDR2 SVGAGI. In nucleotides, the CDR3 is TGTGCCAGCAGTTACGACAAGTTCTCACCCCTCCACTTT. This codes for CASSYDKFSPLHF.

V usage is TRBV28 and J usage is TRBJ1-5, with D possibly TRBD1 on 5 matching bases. The CDR3 spans 18 residues. Germline CDR1 and CDR2: MDHEN and SYDVKM. Between the trimmed V and J ends, which lost 8 bases and 2 bases, there was a span of 25 bases. The CDR3: CASAPTVSGGFRNQPQHF. In DNA, the CDR3 is TGTGCCAGCGCGCCGACAGTTAGCGGGGGGTTTCGCAATCAGCCCCAGCATTTT. Looking up the rest from reference TRBV28 and TRBJ1-5 gives the full variable domain: DVKVTQSSRYLVKRTGEKVFLECVQDMDHENMFWYRQDPGLGLRLIYFSYDVKMKEKGDIPEGYSVSREKKERFSLILESASTNQTSMYLCASAPTVSGGFRNQPQHFGDGTRLSIL.

This chain joins TRBV28 and TRBJ1-5, with D perhaps TRBD1 (5 bases). This CDR3 is 15 amino acids long. CDR1 and CDR2 (germline): MDHEN, SYDVKM. Trimming pared 6 bases from V and 4 bases from J, leaving 16 bases between. Written as DNA, the CDR3 is TGTGCCAGCAGCCTAAGCGGGGGGAGTAATCAGCCCCAGCATTTT. Protein: CASSLSGGSNQPQHF.

The chain couples TRBV6-1 to TRBJ1-3; D unresolved. Germline CDR1 is MNHNS and CDR2 is SASEGT. The germline V and J ends were trimmed by 1 base and 0 bases, with 10 bases remaining between them. The length of the CDR3 is 16 residues. Here the CDR3 DNA reads TGTGCCAGCAGTGAAGAGCGCAGGAGCTCTGGAAACACCATATATTTT. This sequence encodes CASSEERRSSGNTIYF.

The chain combines TRBV9 with TRBJ2-1; D is unclear. From germline, CDR1 is SGDLS and CDR2 YYNGEE. There are 15 residues in the CDR3. V dropped 0 bases and J dropped 7 bases, with 14 bases sitting between them. CDR3 DNA sequence: TGTGCCAGCAGCGTAGAAGTAGGCTCTTCAAATGAGCAGTTCTTC. It codes for CASSVEVGSSNEQFF.

The chain joins TRBV28 to TRBJ1-1; 7 bases match TRBD1. Germline CDR1 is MDHEN and CDR2 is SYDVKM. Germline trimming cut 4 bases from V and 9 bases from J; bases unmatched to any gene: 5. The CDR3 totals 12 residues. CDR3 coding DNA: TGTGCCAGCAGTTCCGCGACAGGGAAAGCTTTCTTT. The encoded protein is CASSSATGKAFF.

V is TRBV18 and J is TRBJ1-1; TRBD1 agrees at 10 bases. Germline loops: CDR1 KGHSH, CDR2 LQKENI. The CDR3 covers 18 residues. J was trimmed by 1 base and V by 3 bases; bases with no gene match: 11. The CDR3 DNA follows: TGTGCCAGCTCACCTCCGGGACAGGGGATTGTCGGGAACACTGAAGCTTTCTTT. Encoded protein: CASSPPGQGIVGNTEAFF.

J is TRBJ1-2 and V is TRBV30; D not certain. Germline assignment: CDR1 GTSNPN and CDR2 SVGIG (reference sequence). V was cut by 7 bases and J by 4 bases, with 10 bases left in between. This CDR3 has 11 amino acids. The CDR3 region is CAYTHLYGYTF. DNA of the CDR3: TGTGCCTACACCCATCTCTATGGCTACACCTTC.

The chain couples TRBV10-3 to TRBJ2-3; 11 bases map to TRBD2. CDR3 length: 15 amino acids. Trimming removed 6 bases from V and 4 bases from J; junction bases left unmatched: 6. From germline, CDR1 is ENHRY and CDR2 SYGVKD. CDR3 DNA sequence: TGTGCCATCAGGCATAGCGGGGGGGCCCCAGATACGCAGTATTTT. This sequence encodes CAIRHSGGAPDTQYF.

The J gene is TRBJ2-1, the V gene TRBV6-1; TRBD2 might be the D (6 bases). The CDR3 consists of 15 residues. From germline, CDR1 is MNHNS and CDR2 SASEGT. Deletions cut 3 bases from V and 0 bases from J, with 9 bases between. The CDR3 sequence: CASSDRGSSYNEQFF. The CDR3, as DNA: TGTGCCAGCAGTGATCGGGGGAGCTCCTACAATGAGCAGTTCTTC.

This rearrangement joins TRBV28 to TRBJ1-1; no reliable D call. V lost 2 bases and J 0 bases, leaving 4 bases between the germline ends. The CDR3 spans 13 residues. The V gene's germline CDR1 is MDHEN and CDR2 SYDVKM. The DNA of the CDR3 is TGTGCCAGCAGTTTAGGGTTGAACACTGAAGCTTTCTTT. Protein sequence: CASSLGLNTEAFF.

The chain combines TRBV7-6 with TRBJ2-7; tentative D call: TRBD2 (5 bases). The CDR3 runs to 14 residues. Trimming stripped 1 base from V and 4 bases from J, with 11 bases between. CDR1 SGHVS and CDR2 FNYEAQ come from the germline V gene. The CDR3 loop reads CASSLGGREYEQYF. CDR3 nucleotides: TGTGCCAGCAGCTTAGGGGGTCGGGAATACGAGCAGTACTTC.

The chain carries TRBV18 and TRBJ2-2; D might be TRBD2 (6 bases). From germline, CDR1 is KGHSH and CDR2 LQKENI. V shed 4 bases and J shed 2 bases, with 14 bases lying between them. This CDR3 has 16 residues. CDR3 protein: CASSLRAGINTGELFF. DNA of the CDR3: TGTGCCAGCTCACTTCGGGCGGGGATAAACACCGGGGAGCTGTTTTTT. Combining the CDR3 with reference TRBV18 and TRBJ2-2 gives the whole variable domain NAGVMQNPRHLVRRRGQEARLRCSPMKGHSHVYWYRQLPEEGLKFMVYLQKENIIDESGMPKERFSAEFPKEGPSILRIQQVVRGDSAAYFCASSLRAGINTGELFFGEGSRLTVL.

The chain uses TRBV19 and TRBJ2-7; the D is unclear. The CDR3 totals 13 residues. Deletions cut 5 bases from V and 7 bases from J, with 15 bases between. Germline lookup yields CDR1 LNHDA and CDR2 SQIVND (reference sequence). CDR3 coding DNA: TGTGCCAGTAGTCCTGGCTCCGTAGGGGAGCAGTACTTC. Its protein is CASSPGSVGEQYF.